Listed here are 20 T cell receptor beta chains from one sample, sequenced in a study of TIL therapy for anti-PD-1-resistant metastatic lung cancer. Time point described: pre-treatment sample, taken before nivolumab and TIL therapy. Sequencing used immunoSEQ v3. Profiling relied on immunoSEQ multiplex PCR, and the TCRdb table lists in-frame clones only, not all of them. The table includes 35,000 or so clones, less than 85% detected once. The sample here was blood, taken at baseline. The source is a person between 25 and 80 years old with non-small cell lung cancer.

This clone showed up just once. The chain couples TRBV7-8 to TRBJ1-1; D not certain. Per germline, CDR1 SGHVS and CDR2 FQNEAQ. CDR3 length equals 12 residues. With 5 bases removed from V and 11 bases from J, the gap between germline ends came to 15 bases. As DNA, the CDR3 is TGTGCCAGCAGCCCTGGAAAAAAGATTGCTTTCTTT. It codes for CASSPGKKIAFF. The full variable domain, in which reference TRBV7-8 and TRBJ1-1 provide the parts outside the CDR3, is GAGVSQSPRYKVAKRGQDVALRCDPISGHVSLFWYQQALGQGPEFLTYFQNEAQLDKSGLPSDRFFAERPEGSVSTLKIQRTQQEDSAVYLCASSPGKKIAFFGQGTRLTVV.

The chain has TRBV7-6 and TRBJ1-3, with D possibly TRBD1 on 6 matching bases. V gave up 3 bases and J gave up 0 bases, with 12 bases separating them. This CDR3 has 16 residues. Germline assignment: CDR1 SGHVS and CDR2 FNYEAQ. The CDR3 loop is CASSLGTLSSGNTIYF. CDR3 sequence (DNA): TGTGCCAGCAGCTTGGGGACACTCAGCTCTGGAAACACCATATATTTT.

The chain recombines TRBV28 with TRBJ1-2; no reliable D call. V was shortened by 4 bases and J by 5 bases, with 14 bases between the two germline ends. Germline V gene data show CDR1 as MDHEN and CDR2 as SYDVKM. This CDR3 has 14 amino acids. The CDR3 reads CASSSPGFTYGYTF. CDR3 sequence (DNA): TGTGCCAGCAGTTCTCCGGGATTTACTTATGGCTACACCTTC.

The gene calls are TRBV5-4 and TRBJ2-5, with TRBD2 matching 7 bases. The CDR3 spans 14 residues. Trimming removed 5 bases from V and 1 base from J; junction bases left unmatched: 5. Per germline, CDR1 SGHNT and CDR2 YYREEE (reference sequence). The CDR3 region is CASSSAGLQETQYF. Written as DNA, the CDR3 is TGTGCCAGCAGTTCAGCGGGACTCCAAGAGACCCAGTACTTC. Combining the CDR3 with reference TRBV5-4 and TRBJ2-5 gives the whole variable domain ETGVTQSPTHLIKTRGQQVTLRCSSQSGHNTVSWYQQALGQGPQFIFQYYREEENGRGNFPPRFSGLQFPNYSSELNVNALELDDSALYLCASSSAGLQETQYFGPGTRLLVL.

The chain carries TRBV28 and TRBJ1-2, with D possibly matching TRBD1 (6 bases). Trimming stripped 6 bases from V and 4 bases from J, with 9 bases between. Per the germline V gene, CDR1 is MDHEN and CDR2 is SYDVKM. CDR3 length: 12 amino acids. The CDR3 sequence is CASRTGPYGYTF. The CDR3 nucleotides are TGTGCCAGCAGGACAGGACCCTATGGCTACACCTTC.

This chain connects TRBV19 to TRBJ2-1; possibly TRBD1 for D (6 bases). Per the germline V gene, CDR1 is LNHDA and CDR2 is SQIVND (reference sequence). This CDR3 has 15 residues. The V gene lost 10 bases and the J gene lost 4 bases, with 20 bases spanning the gap. CDR3 residues: CATAGVLALYNEQFF. DNA for the CDR3: TGTGCCACCGCAGGGGTCCTAGCATTATACAATGAGCAGTTCTTC.

This clone was seen a single time. The chain uses TRBV14 and TRBJ1-6; 7 bases match TRBD1. The trim removed 1 base at V and 5 bases at J, leaving 5 bases unmatched. The germline V gene encodes CDR1 SGHDN and CDR2 FVKESK. CDR3 length: 16 residues. CDR3: CASSQVTGQDNSPLHF. The CDR3 DNA sequence: TGTGCCAGCAGCCAAGTGACTGGACAGGATAATTCACCCCTCCACTTT.

The chain is built from TRBV9 and TRBJ2-2; unclear D gene. Trimming took 4 bases from V and 4 from J, leaving 14 bases between them. The germline CDR1 and CDR2 sequences are SGDLS and YYNGEE. This CDR3 has 15 amino acids. The CDR3 coding sequence is TGTGCCAGCAGCCTCCTGGTAGGCGGCACCGGGGAGCTGTTTTTT. This sequence encodes CASSLLVGGTGELFF.

The chain has TRBV29-1 and TRBJ2-7; 7 bases line up with TRBD2. V shed 4 bases, J shed 3 bases, and the junction held 9 bases outside the gene matches. CDR1 and CDR2 (germline): SQVTM, ANQGSEA. The CDR3 sequence is 14 residues long. The CDR3 spells CSVVFGGLVYEQYF. Here the CDR3 DNA reads TGCAGCGTTGTTTTCGGGGGGTTGGTCTACGAGCAGTACTTC.

The V gene is TRBV28, the J gene TRBJ1-3, with D possibly matching TRBD1 (5 bases). The CDR3 totals 17 residues. V lost 4 bases, J lost 2 bases, and 18 bases lay in between. Germline CDR1 is MDHEN and CDR2 is SYDVKM. The CDR3 region has the DNA TGTGCCAGCAGTTCCAGAGCCGGGACTCCCCCTGGAAACACCATATATTTT. Translating gives CASSSRAGTPPGNTIYF.

The chain couples TRBV4-3 to TRBJ2-2; a possible D gene is TRBD1 (5 bases). The CDR3 is 17 amino acids. Trimming pared 1 base from V and 4 bases from J, leaving 16 bases between. Germline-derived CDR1 and CDR2 are LGHNA and YSLEER. The CDR3 loop reads CASSQGLAGLGTGELFF. The DNA of the CDR3 is TGCGCCAGCAGCCAAGGCCTGGCAGGGCTCGGCACCGGGGAGCTGTTTTTT.

The genes are TRBV9 and TRBJ2-2; perhaps TRBD1 as D (7 bases). This CDR3 is built from 16 residues. Germline V gene data show CDR1 as SGDLS and CDR2 as YYNGEE. V shed 4 bases and J shed 2 bases, with 15 bases lying between them. DNA of the CDR3: TGTGCCAGCAGCCCCCGCAGGGGGGACAACACCGGGGAGCTGTTTTTT. This gives the protein CASSPRRGDNTGELFF.

This clone was counted once. The V call is TRBV5-4, the J call TRBJ2-3; the D is unclear. V was cut by 0 bases and J by 0 bases, with 11 bases left in between. The germline V gene has CDR1 SGHNT and CDR2 YYREEE (reference sequence). The CDR3 loop spans 16 amino acids. As DNA, the CDR3 is TGTGCCAGCAGCTTGGTGCGGCCTGGGAGCACAGATACGCAGTATTTT. Protein sequence: CASSLVRPGSTDTQYF.

The chain carries TRBV19 and TRBJ2-2, with 12 positions matching TRBD1. Germline CDR1 LNHDA, CDR2 SQIVND (reference sequence). This CDR3 comprises 16 residues. Germline trimming cut 11 bases from V and 2 bases from J; bases unmatched to any gene: 9. As DNA, the CDR3 is TGTGCCGTAAAAATGGGACAGGGGGCAAACACCGGGGAGCTGTTTTTT. The encoded protein is CAVKMGQGANTGELFF.

The CDR3 DNA is TGTGCCAGCAGCGTAGGTTCCAGTTTCGGCAATCAGCCCCAGCATTTT. Protein product: CASSVGSSFGNQPQHF. The chain couples TRBV9 to TRBJ1-5; no clear D. Trimming took 0 bases from V and 2 from J, leaving 12 bases between them. Per germline, CDR1 SGDLS and CDR2 YYNGEE. The CDR3 is made up of 16 amino acids.

The V and J genes are TRBV30 and TRBJ2-7; 7 nucleotides match TRBD1. The CDR3 has 14 residues. CDR1 and CDR2 from the germline V gene are GTSNPN and SVGIG (reference sequence). V trimming: 4 bases; J trimming: 1 base; junction bases outside the gene matches: 7. In DNA, the CDR3 is TGTGCCTGGACCGGGACAGACAATTCCTACGAGCAGTACTTC. It translates to CAWTGTDNSYEQYF.

The rearrangement uses TRBV7-3 and TRBJ2-1, with D unclear. The CDR3 has 16 amino acids. CDR1 is SGHTA and CDR2 is FQGTGA in the germline V gene. Trimming shortened V by 10 bases and J by 0 bases, and 19 bases separated the two germline ends. CDR3 loop: CATDPVRISSYNEQFF. Written as DNA, the CDR3 is TGTGCCACCGACCCTGTTCGGATTTCCTCCTACAATGAGCAGTTCTTC.

The J gene is TRBJ2-5, the V gene TRBV7-2; D perhaps matches TRBD1 (6 bases). Trimming shortened V by 0 bases and J by 3 bases, and 8 bases separated the two germline ends. Germline V gene data show CDR1 as SGHTA and CDR2 as FQGNSA. The CDR3 spans 14 residues. The CDR3 spells CASSLAGQKETQYF. The CDR3 DNA is TGTGCCAGCAGCTTAGCAGGACAGAAAGAGACCCAGTACTTC.

This rearrangement joins TRBV11-1 to TRBJ2-6; no clear D gene. The CDR3 contains 16 residues. The V gene's germline CDR1 is SGHAT and CDR2 FQDESV (reference sequence). V lost 4 bases and J lost 0, with 10 bases in between. CDR3 in amino acids: CASSSNLRSGANVLTF. As DNA, the CDR3 is TGTGCCAGCAGCTCCAACCTCCGCTCTGGGGCCAACGTCCTGACTTTC.

This clone has just a few counts. The rearrangement joins TRBV7-2 to TRBJ2-5; D perhaps matches TRBD2 (5 bases). The CDR3 sequence is 13 residues long. CDR1 is SGHTA, CDR2 FQGNSA, per germline. The V end lost 5 bases, the J end lost 2 bases, and 9 bases lay between the germline ends. CDR3 DNA: TGTGCCAGCAGCGACGGGATTCAAGAGACCCAGTACTTC. Its translation is CASSDGIQETQYF.